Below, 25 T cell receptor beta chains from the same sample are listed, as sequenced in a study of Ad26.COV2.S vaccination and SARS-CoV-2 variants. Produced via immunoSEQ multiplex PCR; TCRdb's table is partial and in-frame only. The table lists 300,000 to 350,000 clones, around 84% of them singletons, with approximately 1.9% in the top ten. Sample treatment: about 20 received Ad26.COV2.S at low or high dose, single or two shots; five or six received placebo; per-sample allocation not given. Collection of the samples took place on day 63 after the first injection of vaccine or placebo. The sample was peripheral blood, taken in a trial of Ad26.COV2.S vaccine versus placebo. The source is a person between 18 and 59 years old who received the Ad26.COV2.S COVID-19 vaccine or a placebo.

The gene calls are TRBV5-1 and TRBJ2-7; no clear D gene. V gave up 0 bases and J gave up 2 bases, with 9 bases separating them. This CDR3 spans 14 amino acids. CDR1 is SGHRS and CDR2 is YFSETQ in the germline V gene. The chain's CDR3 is CASSLEKQTYEQYF. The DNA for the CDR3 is TGCGCCAGCAGCTTGGAGAAGCAGACCTACGAGCAGTACTTC.

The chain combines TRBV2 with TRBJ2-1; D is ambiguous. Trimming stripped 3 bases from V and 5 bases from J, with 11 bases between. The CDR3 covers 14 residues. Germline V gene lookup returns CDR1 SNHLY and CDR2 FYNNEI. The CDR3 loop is CASSDLVRNNEQFF. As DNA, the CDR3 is TGTGCCAGCAGTGACCTAGTTAGAAACAATGAGCAGTTCTTC.

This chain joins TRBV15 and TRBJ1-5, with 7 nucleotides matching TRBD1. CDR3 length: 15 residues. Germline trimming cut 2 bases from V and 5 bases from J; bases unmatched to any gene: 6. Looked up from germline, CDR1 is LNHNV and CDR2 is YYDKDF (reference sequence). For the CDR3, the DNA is TGTGCCACCAGCAGACTACAGGGGATGCATCAGCCCCAGCATTTT. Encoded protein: CATSRLQGMHQPQHF.

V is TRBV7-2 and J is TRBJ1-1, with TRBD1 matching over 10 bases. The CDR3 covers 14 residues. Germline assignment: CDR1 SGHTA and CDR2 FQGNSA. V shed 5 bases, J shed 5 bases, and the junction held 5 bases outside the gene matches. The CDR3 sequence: CASSRGTGVTEAFF. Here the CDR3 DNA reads TGTGCCAGCAGCAGAGGGACAGGGGTGACTGAAGCTTTCTTT.

CDR3 sequence reads: CASSSTGLSNQPQHF. DNA for the CDR3: TGTGCCAGTAGTTCGACAGGGCTTAGCAATCAGCCCCAGCATTTT. The V and J genes are TRBV19 and TRBJ1-5; 7 bases are shared with TRBD1. CDR1 and CDR2 from the germline V gene are LNHDA and SQIVND (reference sequence). The length of the CDR3 is 15 residues. Germline trimming cut 5 bases from V and 0 bases from J; bases unmatched to any gene: 4.

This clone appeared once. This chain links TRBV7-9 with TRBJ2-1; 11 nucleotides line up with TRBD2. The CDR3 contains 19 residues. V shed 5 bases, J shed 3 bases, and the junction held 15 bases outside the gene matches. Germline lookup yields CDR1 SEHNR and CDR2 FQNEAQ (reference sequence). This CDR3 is CASSPLAGGLPSRYNEQFF. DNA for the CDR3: TGTGCCAGCAGCCCCCTAGCGGGGGGACTTCCATCCCGCTACAATGAGCAGTTCTTC.

CDR3 nucleotide sequence: TGTGCCAGCAGCCATTCGGGTAACGAGCAGTACTTC. The encoded protein is CASSHSGNEQYF. The chain recombines TRBV3-1 (or the pseudogene TRBV3-2) with TRBJ2-7; the D is unclear. V shed 3 bases and J shed 5 bases, with 8 bases lying between them. The length of the CDR3 is 12 residues. Germline V CDR1 and CDR2: LGHDT, YNNKEL (reference sequence).

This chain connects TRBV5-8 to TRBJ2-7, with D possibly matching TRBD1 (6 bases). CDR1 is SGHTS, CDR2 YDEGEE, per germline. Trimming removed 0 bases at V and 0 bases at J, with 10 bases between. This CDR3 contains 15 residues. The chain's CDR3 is CASSLVDRFSYEQYF. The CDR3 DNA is TGTGCCAGCAGCTTGGTGGACAGATTCTCCTACGAGCAGTACTTC.

The CDR3 bases are TGCGCCAGCAGCTTCTCAGCAGAGGGCTACACCTTC. Protein product: CASSFSAEGYTF. The gene calls are TRBV5-1 and TRBJ1-2; no clear D gene. Germline CDR1 SGHRS, CDR2 YFSETQ. The V gene lost 2 bases and the J gene lost 8 bases, with 10 bases spanning the gap. CDR3 length equals 12 residues.

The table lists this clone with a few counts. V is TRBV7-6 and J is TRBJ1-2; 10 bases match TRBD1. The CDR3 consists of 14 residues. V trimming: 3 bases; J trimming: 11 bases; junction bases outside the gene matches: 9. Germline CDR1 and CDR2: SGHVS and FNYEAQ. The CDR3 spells CASSFTGTGDSYTF. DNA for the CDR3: TGTGCCAGCAGCTTTACCGGGACAGGGGACTCTTACACCTTC.

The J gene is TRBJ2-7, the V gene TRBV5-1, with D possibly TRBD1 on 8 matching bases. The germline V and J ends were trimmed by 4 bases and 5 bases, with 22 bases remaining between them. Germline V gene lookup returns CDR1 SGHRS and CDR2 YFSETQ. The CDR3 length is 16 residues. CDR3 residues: CASSLQPGGAGDEQYF. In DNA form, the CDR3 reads TGCGCCAGCAGCCTGCAACCAGGGGGCGCGGGGGACGAGCAGTACTTC.

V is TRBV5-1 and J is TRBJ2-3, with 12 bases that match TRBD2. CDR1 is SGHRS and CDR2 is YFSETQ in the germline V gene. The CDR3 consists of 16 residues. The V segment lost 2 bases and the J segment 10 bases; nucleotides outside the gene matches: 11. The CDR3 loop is CASSLRTSGEGRAQYF. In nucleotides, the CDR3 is TGCGCCAGCAGCTTAAGGACTAGCGGGGAAGGTCGGGCGCAGTATTTT.

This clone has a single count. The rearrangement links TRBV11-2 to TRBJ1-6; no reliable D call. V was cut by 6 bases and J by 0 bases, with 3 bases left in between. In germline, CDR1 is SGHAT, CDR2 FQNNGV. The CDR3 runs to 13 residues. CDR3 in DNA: TGTGCCAGCAGTCGCTCCTATAATTCACCCCTCCACTTT. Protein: CASSRSYNSPLHF.

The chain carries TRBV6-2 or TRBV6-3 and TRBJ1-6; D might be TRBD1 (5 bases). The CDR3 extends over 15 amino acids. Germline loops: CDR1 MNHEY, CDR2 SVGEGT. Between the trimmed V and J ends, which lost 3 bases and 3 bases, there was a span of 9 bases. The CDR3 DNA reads TGTGCCAGCAGTTATGCCGGACACTATAATTCACCCCTCCACTTT. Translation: CASSYAGHYNSPLHF.

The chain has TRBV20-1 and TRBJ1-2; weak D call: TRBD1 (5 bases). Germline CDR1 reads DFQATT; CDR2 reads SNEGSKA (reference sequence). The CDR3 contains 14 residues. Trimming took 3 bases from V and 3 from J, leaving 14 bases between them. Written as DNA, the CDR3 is TGCAGTGCTAGTGGAGGCGGGACTGACTATGGCTACACCTTC. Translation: CSASGGGTDYGYTF.

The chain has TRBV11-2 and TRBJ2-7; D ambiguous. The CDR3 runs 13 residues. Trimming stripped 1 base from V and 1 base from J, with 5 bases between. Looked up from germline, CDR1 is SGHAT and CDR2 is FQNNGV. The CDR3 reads CASSLVGSYEQYF. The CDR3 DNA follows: TGTGCCAGCAGCTTAGTGGGATCCTACGAGCAGTACTTC.

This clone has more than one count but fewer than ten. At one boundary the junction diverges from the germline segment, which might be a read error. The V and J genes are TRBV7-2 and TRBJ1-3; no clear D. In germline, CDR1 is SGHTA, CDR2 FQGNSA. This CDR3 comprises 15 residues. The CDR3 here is CASSLASYSGNTIYF. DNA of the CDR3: TGTGCCAGCAGCCTAGCCTCTTACTCTGGAAACACCATATATTTT.

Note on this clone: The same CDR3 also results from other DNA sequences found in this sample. In nucleotides, the CDR3 is TGCGCCAGCAGCTTGGGCAGTACTAATGAAAAACTGTTTTTT. This gives the protein CASSLGSTNEKLFF. V and J are TRBV5-1 and TRBJ1-4; D gene ambiguous. From germline, CDR1 is SGHRS and CDR2 YFSETQ. This CDR3 spans 14 amino acids. The V and J ends lost 0 bases and 2 bases respectively, with 5 bases between them.

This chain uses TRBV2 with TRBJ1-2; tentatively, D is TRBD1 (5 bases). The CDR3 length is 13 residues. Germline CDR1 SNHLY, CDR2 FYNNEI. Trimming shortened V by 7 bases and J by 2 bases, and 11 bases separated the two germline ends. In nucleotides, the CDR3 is TGTGCCAGCACCAGGGAACAGAACTATGGCTACACCTTC. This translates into CASTREQNYGYTF. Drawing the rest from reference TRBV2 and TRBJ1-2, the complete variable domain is EPEVTQTPSHQVTQMGQEVILRCVPISNHLYFYWYRQILGQKVEFLVSFYNNEISEKSEIFDDQFSVERPDGSNFTLKIRSTKLEDSAMYFCASTREQNYGYTFGSGTRLTVV.

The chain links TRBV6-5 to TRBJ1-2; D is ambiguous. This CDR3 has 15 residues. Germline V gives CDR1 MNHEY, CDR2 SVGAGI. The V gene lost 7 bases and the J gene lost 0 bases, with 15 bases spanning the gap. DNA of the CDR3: TGTGCCAGCACTCAAGGGCAGCCACCTAACTATGGCTACACCTTC. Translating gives CASTQGQPPNYGYTF.

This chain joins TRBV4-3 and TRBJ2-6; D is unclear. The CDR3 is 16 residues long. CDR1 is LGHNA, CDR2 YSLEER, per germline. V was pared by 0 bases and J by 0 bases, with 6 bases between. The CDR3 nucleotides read TGCGCCAGCAGCCAAGATGGGGTCTCTGGGGCCAACGTCCTGACTTTC. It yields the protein CASSQDGVSGANVLTF.

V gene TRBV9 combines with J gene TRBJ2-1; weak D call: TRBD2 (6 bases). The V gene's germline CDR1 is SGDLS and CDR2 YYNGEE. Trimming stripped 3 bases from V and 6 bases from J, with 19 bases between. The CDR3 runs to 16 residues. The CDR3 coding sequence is TGTGCCAGCAGCGGGACGCGGGACGGAACCTTCAATGAGCAGTTCTTC. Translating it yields CASSGTRDGTFNEQFF.

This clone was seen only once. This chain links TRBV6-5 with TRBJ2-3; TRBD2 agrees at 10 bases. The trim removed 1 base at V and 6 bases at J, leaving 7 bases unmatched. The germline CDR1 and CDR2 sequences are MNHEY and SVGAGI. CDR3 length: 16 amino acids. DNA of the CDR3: TGTGCCAGCAGTTACTTCCGGACTAGCGGCCCCGATACGCAGTATTTT. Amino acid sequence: CASSYFRTSGPDTQYF.

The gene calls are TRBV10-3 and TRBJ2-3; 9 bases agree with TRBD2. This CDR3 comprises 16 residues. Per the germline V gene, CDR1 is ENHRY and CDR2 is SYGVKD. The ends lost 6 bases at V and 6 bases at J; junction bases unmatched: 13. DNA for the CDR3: TGTGCCATCAGGCCGGGACTAGCTAGTGGAAAGGATACGCAGTATTTT. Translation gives CAIRPGLASGKDTQYF.

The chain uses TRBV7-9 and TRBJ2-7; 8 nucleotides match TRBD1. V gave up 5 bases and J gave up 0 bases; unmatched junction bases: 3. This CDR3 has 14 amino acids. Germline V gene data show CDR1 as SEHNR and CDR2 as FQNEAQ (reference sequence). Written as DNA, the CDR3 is TGTGCCAGCAGCCTTGACAGGGGCTCCTACGAGCAGTACTTC. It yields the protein CASSLDRGSYEQYF. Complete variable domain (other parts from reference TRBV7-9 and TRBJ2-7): DTGVSQNPRHKITKRGQNVTFRCDPISEHNRLYWYRQTLGQGPEFLTYFQNEAQLEKSRLLSDRFSAERPKGSFSTLEIQRTEQGDSAMYLCASSLDRGSYEQYFGPGTRLTVT.